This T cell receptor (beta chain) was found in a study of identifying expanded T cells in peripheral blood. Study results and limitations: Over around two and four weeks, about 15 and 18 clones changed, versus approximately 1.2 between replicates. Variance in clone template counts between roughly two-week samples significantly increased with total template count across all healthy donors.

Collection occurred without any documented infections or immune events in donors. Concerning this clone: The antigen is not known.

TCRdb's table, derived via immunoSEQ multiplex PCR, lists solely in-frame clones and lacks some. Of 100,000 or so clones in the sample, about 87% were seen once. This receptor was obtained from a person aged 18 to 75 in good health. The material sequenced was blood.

The CDR3 nucleotides are TGTGCCTGGAGTGGACAGCCTGAGCAGCCCCAGCATTTT. This sequence encodes CAWSGQPEQPQHF. J is TRBJ1-5 and V is TRBV30, with D perhaps TRBD1 (5 bases). The germline V gene encodes CDR1 GTSNPN and CDR2 SVGIG (reference sequence). There are 13 residues in the CDR3. Trimming removed 1 base at V and 7 bases at J, with 11 bases between.